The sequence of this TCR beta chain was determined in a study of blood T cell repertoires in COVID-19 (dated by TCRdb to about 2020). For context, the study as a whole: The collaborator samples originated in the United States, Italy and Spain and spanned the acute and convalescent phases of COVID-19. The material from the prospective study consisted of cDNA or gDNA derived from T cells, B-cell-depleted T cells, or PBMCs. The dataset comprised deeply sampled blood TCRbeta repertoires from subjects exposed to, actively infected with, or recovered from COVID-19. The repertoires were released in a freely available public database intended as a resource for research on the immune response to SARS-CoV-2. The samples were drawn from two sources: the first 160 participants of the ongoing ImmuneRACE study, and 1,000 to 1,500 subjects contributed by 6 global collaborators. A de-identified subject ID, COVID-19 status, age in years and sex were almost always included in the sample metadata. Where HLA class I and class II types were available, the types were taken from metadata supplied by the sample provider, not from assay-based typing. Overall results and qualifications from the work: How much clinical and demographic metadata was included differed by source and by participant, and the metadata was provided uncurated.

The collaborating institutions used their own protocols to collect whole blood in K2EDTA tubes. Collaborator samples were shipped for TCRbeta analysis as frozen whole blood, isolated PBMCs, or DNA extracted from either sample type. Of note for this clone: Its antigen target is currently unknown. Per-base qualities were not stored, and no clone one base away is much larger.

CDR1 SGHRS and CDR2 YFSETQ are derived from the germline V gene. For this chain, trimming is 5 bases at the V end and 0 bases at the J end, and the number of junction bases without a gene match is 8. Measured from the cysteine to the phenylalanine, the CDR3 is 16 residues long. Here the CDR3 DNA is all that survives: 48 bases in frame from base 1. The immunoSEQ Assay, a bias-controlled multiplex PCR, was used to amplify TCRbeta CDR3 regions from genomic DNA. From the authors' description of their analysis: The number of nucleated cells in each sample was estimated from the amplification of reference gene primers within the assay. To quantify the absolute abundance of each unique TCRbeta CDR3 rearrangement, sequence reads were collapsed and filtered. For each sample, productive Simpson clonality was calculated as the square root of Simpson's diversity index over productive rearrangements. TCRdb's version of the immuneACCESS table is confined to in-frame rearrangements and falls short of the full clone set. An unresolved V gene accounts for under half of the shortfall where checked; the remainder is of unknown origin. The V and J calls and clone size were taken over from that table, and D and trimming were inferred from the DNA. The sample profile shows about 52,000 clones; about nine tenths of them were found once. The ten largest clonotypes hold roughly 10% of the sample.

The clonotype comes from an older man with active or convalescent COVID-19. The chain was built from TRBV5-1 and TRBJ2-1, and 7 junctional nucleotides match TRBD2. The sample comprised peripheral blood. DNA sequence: TGCGCCAGCAGACCAGTAGCGGGTCGCTCCTACAATGAGCAGTTCTTC. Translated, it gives CASRPVAGRSYNEQFF. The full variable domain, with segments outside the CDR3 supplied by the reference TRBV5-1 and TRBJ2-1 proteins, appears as KAGVTQTPRYLIKTRGQQVTLSCSPISGHRSVSWYQQTPGQGLQFLFEYFSETQRNKGNFPGRFSGRQFSNSRSEMNVSTLELGDSALYLCASRPVAGRSYNEQFFGPGTRLTVL.